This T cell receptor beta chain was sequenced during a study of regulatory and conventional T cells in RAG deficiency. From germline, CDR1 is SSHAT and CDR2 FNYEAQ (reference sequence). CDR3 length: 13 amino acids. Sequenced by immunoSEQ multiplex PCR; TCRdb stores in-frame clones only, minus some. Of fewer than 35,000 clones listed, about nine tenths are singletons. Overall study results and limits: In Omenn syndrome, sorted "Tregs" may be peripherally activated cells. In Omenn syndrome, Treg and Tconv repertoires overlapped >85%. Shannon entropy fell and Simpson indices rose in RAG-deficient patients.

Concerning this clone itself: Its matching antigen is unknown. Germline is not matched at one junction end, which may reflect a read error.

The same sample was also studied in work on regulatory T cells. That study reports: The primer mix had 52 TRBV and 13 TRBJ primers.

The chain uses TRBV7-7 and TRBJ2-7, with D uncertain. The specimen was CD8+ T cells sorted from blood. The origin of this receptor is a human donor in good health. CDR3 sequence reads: CASSLEFAYEQYF. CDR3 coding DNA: TGTGCTAGCAGCTTAGAGTTTGCGTACGAGCAGTACTTC.